This T cell receptor beta chain is from a study of identical twins. Points from the study as a whole: A lower insertion count was a feature of abundant cord blood beta clonotypes, with no such feature in memory repertoires.

MiXCR, run by TCRdb on the 5' RACE reads, gives a single entry per CDR3 protein. In the table there are 500,000 or so distinct CDR3 sequences, approximately 15% of which are singletons. Germline V CDR1 and CDR2: SGHRS, YFSETQ. The CDR3 spans 15 residues. V gave up 0 bases and J gave up 4 bases, with 12 bases separating them. As for this clonotype: The antigen is unknown.

A further study also used this sample, focusing on yellow fever vaccine responses in identical twins.

This receptor was identified in a woman younger than 30 in good health. The chain has TRBV5-1 and TRBJ2-3; D is undetermined. Sequenced input: CD4+ T cells sorted from blood. The CDR3 loop is CASSLAGIRSDTQYF. In nucleotides, the CDR3 is TGCGCCAGCAGCTTGGCGGGCATTAGATCAGATACGCAGTATTTT.